This T cell receptor (beta chain) was captured in a study of metastatic and nonmetastatic thyroid tumors. This clone was counted between two and nine times. TCRdb reanalyzed the PCR reads with MiXCR. Here the sample spans tens of thousands of clones, around 43% being singletons. Nobody among the patients had been given any treatment before thyroid surgery. This clonotype was obtained from a male donor with papillary thyroid cancer or a benign thyroid nodule (not recorded which). Some clones in this sample may be carry-over from other donors' samples. The sample comprised tumor tissue.

CDR3 protein: CASSLYAGDYEQYF. CDR3 in DNA: TGTGCCAGCAGTTTATACGCCGGCGACTACGAGCAGTACTTC. The chain joins TRBV27 to TRBJ2-7; no clear D. The CDR3 has 14 amino acids. Germline V CDR1 and CDR2: MNHEY, SMNVEV (reference sequence). Trimming pared 1 base from V and 3 bases from J, leaving 10 bases between.